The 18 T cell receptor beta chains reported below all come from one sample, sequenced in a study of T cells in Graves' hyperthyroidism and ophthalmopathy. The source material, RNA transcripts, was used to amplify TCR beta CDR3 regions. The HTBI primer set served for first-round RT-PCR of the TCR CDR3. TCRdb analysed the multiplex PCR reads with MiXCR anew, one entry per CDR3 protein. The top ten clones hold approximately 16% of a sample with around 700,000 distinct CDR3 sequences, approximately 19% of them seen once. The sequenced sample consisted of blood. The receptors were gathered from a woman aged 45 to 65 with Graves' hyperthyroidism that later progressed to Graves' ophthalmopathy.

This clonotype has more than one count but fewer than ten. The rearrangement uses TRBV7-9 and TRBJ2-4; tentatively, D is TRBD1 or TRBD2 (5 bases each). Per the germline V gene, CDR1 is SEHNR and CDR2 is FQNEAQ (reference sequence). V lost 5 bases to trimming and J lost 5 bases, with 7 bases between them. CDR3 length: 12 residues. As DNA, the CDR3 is TGTGCCAGCAGCGGGGACCAAAACATTCAGTACTTC. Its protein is CASSGDQNIQYF.

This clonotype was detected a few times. The CDR3: CASSWDGELFF. The CDR3, as DNA: TGTGCCAGCAGCTGGGACGGGGAGCTGTTTTTT. The chain is built from TRBV7-9 and TRBJ2-2; no clear D. Trimming stripped 4 bases from V and 7 bases from J, with 4 bases between. The CDR3 has 11 amino acids. Germline loops: CDR1 SEHNR, CDR2 FQNEAQ (reference sequence).

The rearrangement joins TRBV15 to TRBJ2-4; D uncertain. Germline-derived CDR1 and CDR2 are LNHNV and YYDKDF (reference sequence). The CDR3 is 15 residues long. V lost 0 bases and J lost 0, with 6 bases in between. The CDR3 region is CATSRDYIAKNIQYF. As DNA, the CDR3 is TGTGCCACCAGCAGAGATTATATAGCCAAAAACATTCAGTACTTC.

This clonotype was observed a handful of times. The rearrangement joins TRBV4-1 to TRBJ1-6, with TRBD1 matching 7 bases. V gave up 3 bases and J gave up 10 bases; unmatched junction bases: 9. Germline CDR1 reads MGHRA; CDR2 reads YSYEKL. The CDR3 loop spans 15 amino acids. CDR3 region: CASSHQDRAVSPLHF. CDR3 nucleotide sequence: TGCGCCAGCAGCCACCAAGACAGGGCGGTATCACCCCTCCACTTT.

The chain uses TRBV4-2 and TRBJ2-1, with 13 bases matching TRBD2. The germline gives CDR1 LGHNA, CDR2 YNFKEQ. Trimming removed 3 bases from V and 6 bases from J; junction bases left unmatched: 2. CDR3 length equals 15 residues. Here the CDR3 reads CASSQGTSGVNEQFF. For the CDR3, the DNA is TGTGCCAGCAGCCAGGGGACTAGCGGGGTCAATGAGCAGTTCTTC.

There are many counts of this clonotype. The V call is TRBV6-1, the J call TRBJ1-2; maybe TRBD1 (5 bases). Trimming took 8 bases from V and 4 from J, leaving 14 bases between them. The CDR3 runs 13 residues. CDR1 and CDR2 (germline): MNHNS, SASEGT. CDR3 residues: CASPADTSYGYTF. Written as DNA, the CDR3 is TGTGCCAGCCCCGCGGACACGAGCTATGGCTACACCTTC.

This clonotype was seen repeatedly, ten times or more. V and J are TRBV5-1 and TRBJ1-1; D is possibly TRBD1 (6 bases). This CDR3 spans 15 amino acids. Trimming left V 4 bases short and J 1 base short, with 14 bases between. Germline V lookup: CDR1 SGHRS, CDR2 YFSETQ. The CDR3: CASSPGRGGNTEAFF. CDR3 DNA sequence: TGCGCCAGCAGCCCCGGCAGGGGTGGGAACACTGAAGCTTTCTTT.

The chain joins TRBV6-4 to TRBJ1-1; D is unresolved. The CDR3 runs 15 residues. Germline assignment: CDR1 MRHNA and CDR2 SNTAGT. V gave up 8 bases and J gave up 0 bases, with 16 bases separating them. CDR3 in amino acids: CASGRGRELNTEAFF. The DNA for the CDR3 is TGTGCCAGCGGGCGAGGTAGGGAGCTGAACACTGAAGCTTTCTTT.

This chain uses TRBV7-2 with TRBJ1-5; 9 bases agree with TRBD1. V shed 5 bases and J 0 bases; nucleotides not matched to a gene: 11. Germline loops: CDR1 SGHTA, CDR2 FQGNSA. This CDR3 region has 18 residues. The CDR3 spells CASSGRTGEGYSNQPQHF. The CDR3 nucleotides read TGTGCCAGCAGCGGACGGACAGGGGAGGGATATAGCAATCAGCCCCAGCATTTT.

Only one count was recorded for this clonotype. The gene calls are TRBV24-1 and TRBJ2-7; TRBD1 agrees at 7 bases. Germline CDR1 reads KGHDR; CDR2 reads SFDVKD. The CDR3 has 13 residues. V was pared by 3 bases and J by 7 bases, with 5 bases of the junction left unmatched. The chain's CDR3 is CATSDGTGEEQYF. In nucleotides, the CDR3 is TGTGCCACCAGTGATGGAACAGGGGAAGAGCAGTACTTC.

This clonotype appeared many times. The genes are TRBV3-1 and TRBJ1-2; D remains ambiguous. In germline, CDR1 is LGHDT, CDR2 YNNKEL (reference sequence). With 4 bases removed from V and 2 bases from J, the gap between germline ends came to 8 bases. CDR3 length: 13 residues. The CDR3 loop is CASSLTRNYGYTF. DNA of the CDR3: TGTGCCAGCAGCCTGACAAGGAACTATGGCTACACCTTC.

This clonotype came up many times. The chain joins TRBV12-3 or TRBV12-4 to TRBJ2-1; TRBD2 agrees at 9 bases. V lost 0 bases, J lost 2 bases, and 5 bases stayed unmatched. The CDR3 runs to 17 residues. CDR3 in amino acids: CASSLALGGGAYNEQFF. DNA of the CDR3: TGTGCCAGCAGTTTAGCGCTGGGCGGGGGGGCCTACAATGAGCAGTTCTTC.

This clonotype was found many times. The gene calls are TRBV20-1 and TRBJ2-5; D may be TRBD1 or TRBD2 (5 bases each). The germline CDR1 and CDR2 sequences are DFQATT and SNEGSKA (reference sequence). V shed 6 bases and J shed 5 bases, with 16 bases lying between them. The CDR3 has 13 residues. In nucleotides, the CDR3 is TGCAGTGCCAGGTCACGGGGCGGGGAGACCCAGTACTTC. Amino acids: CSARSRGGETQYF.

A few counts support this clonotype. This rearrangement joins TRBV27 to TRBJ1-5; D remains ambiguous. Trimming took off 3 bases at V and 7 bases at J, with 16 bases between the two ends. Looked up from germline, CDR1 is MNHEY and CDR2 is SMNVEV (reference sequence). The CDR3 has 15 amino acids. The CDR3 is CASSFKGRSGQPQHF. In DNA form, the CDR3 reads TGTGCCAGCAGTTTTAAAGGCAGATCGGGACAGCCCCAGCATTTT.

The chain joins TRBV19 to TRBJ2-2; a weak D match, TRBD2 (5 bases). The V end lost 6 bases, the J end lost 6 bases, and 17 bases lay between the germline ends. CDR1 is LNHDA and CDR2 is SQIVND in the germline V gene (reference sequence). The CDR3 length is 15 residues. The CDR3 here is CASRSLAARAGELFF. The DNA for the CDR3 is TGTGCCAGTAGGTCACTTGCGGCGCGGGCCGGGGAGCTGTTTTTT.

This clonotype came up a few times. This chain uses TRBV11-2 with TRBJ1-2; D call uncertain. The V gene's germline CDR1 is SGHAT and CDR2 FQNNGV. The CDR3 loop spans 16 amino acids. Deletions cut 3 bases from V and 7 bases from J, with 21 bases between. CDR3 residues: CASSFVPSGSIGGYTF. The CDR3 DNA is TGTGCCAGCAGCTTTGTGCCATCGGGCTCCATAGGTGGCTACACCTTC.

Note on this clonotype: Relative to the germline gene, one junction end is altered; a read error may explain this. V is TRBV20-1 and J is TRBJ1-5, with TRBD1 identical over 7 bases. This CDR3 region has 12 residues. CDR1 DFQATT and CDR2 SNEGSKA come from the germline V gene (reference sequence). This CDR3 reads CRTGSYNQPQHF. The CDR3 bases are TGTAGGACAGGTAGTTACAATCAGCCCCAGCATTTT.

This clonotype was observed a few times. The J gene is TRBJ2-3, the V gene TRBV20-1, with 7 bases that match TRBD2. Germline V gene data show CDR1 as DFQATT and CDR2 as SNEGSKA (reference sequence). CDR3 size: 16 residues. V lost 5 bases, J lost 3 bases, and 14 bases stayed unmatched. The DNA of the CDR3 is TGCAGTGCTGCAAGGCCCGGGACTATTCTTACAGATACGCAGTATTTT. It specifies CSAARPGTILTDTQYF.